This T cell receptor (beta chain) was profiled in a study of graft-versus-host responses after intestinal transplantation. On the study more broadly: All recipients were given anti-thymocyte globulin induction, and tacrolimus and steroids were then administered for three to four years. Study-wide results and caveats: GvH clones appeared in recipient marrow, some first in ileum or blood.

This clone was seen a single time. The antigen is unknown. A junction boundary mismatches the germline segment, possibly from a read error. TCRdb's copy holds only in-frame clones and misses some; the assay was immunoSEQ multiplex PCR. The sample lists approximately 68,000 clones, around 91% occurring once. Germline values: CDR1 SGHAT, CDR2 FQNNGV. CDR3 length: 15 residues. The sample consisted of unstimulated CD8+ T cells sorted from spleen or lymph node cells, taken before transplant. The source of this sequence is a human donor who was the organ donor for an intestinal transplant. The chain has TRBV11-2 and TRBJ2-3; 10 positions match TRBD1. CDR3 in amino acids: CASSLADRGYDTQYF. As DNA, the CDR3 is TGTGCCAGCAGTTTAGCGGACAGGGGGTACGATACGCAGTATTTT.